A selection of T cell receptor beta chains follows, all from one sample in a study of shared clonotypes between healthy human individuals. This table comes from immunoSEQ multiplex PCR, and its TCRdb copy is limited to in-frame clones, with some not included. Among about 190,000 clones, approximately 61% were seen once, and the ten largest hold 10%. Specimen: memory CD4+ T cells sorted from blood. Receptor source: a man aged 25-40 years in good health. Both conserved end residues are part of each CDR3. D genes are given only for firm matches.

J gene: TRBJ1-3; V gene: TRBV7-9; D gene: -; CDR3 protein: CASSVSRVDSGNTIYF
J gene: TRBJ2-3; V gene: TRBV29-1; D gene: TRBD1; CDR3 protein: CSVENRGADTQYF
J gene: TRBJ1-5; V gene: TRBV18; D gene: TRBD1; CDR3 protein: CASSPSGGLQPQHF
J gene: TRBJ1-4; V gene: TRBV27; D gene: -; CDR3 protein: CASSTGPTGEKLFF
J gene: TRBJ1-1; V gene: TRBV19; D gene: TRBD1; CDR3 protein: CASKTGINTEAFF
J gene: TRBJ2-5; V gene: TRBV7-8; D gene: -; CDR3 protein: CASSLETAGETQYF
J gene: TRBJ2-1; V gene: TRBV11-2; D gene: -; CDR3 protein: CASSKQNNEQFF
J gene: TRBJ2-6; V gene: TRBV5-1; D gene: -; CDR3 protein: CASSYRSGANVLTF
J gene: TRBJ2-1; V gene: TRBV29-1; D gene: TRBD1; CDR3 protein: CSVNGQGVTNEQFF
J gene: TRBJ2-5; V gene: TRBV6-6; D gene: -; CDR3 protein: CASSYARTEETQYF
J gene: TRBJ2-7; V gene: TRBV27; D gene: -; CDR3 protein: CASSLAGWGSYEQYF
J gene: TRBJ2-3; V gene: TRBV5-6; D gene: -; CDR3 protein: CASSSTGGSEDTQYF
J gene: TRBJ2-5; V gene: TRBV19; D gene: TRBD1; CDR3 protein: CASPGVGQGSPRQETQYF
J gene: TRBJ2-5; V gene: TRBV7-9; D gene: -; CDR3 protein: CASTIRETQYF
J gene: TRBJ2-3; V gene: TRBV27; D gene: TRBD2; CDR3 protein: CATSRSREGRYTQYF
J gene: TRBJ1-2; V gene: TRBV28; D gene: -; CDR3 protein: CASSTPEGLRYTF
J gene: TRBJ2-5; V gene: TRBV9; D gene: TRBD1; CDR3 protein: CASSVVGTVQETQYF
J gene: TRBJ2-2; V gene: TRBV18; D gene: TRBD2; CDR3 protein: CASSPNPTSGSTTGELFF
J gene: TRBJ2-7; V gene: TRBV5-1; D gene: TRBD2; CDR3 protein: CASSLGLASSYEQYF
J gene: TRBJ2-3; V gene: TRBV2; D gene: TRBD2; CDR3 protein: CARGGSGIFRATDTQYF
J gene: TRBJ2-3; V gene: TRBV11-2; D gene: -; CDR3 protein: CASSPRSADYSTDTQYF
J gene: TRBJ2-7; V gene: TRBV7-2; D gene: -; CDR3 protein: CASSSAGAEQYF
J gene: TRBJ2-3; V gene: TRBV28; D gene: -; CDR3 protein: CASSLRQYTQYF
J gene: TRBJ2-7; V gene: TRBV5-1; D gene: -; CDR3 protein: CASSLQGSSYEQYF
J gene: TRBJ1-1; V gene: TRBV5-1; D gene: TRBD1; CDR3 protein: CASSIRGGVDTEAFF
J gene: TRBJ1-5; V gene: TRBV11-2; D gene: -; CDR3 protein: CASSLWSNQPQHF
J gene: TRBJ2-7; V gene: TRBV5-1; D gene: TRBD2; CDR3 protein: CASSLAGGKEQYF
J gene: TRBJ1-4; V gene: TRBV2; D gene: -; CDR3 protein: CASSVDRGSGEKLFF
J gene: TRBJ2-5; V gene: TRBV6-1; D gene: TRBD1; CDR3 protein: CASSENSNRGRGTQYF
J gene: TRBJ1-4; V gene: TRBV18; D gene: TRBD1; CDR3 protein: CASSPPGLGQTNEKLFF
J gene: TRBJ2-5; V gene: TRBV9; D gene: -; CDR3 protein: CASSVATGTQYF
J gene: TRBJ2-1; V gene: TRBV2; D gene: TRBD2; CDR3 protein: CASSEGASGKFTSRYNEQFF
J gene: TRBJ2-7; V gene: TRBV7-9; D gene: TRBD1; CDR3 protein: CASSFEGQEGLSYEQYF
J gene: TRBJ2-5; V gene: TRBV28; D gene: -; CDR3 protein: CASSPGTSETQYF
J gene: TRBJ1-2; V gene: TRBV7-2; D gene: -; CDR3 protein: CASSGVGANYGYTF
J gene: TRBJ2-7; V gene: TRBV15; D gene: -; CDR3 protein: CATSPGRTLLEQYF
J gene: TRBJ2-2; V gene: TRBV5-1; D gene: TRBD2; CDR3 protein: CASSDLSGSGGELFF
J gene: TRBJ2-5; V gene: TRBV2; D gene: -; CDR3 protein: CASSSPRAGNF
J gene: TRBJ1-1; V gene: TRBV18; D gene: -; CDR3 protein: CASSPLSAAEAFF
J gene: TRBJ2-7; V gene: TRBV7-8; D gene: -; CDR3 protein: CASSRTGNPSYEQYF
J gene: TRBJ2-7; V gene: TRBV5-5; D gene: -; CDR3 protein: CASSAGRLYEQYF
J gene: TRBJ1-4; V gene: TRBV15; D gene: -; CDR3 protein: CATSRGFDEKLFF
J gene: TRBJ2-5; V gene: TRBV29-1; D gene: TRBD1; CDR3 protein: CSATPDRGTGTQYF
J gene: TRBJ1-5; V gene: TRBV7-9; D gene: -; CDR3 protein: CASSDRTVDQPQHF
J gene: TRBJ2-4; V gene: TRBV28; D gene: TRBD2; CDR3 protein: CASSPFGSGRGAKNIQYF
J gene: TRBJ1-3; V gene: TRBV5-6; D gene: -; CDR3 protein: CASSWRGFSGNTIYF